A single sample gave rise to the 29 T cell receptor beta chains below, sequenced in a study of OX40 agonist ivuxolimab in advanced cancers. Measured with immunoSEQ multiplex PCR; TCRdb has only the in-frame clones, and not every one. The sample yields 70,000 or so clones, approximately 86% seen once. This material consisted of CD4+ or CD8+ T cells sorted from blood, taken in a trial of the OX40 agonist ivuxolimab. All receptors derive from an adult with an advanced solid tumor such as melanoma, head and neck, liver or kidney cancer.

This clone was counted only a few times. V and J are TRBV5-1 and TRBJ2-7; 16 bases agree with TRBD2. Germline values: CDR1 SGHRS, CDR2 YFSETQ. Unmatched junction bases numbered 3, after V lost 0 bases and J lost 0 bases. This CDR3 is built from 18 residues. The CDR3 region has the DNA TGCGCCAGCAGCTTGGCGGGACTAGCGGGAGGGAGCTCCTACGAGCAGTACTTC. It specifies CASSLAGLAGGSSYEQYF.

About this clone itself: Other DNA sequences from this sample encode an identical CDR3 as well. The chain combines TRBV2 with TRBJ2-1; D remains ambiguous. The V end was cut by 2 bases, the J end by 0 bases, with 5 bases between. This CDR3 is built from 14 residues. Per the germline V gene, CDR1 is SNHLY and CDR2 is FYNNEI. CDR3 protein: CASSERSSYNEQFF. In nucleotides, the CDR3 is TGTGCCAGCAGTGAACGGAGCTCCTACAATGAGCAGTTCTTC.

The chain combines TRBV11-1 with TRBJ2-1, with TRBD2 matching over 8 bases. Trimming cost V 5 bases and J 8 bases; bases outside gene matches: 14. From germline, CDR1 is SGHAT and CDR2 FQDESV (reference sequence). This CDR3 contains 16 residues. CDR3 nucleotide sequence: TGTGCCAGCAGCCCCTCGAGGACTAGCCCAGGCTATGAGCAGTTCTTC. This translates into CASSPSRTSPGYEQFF.

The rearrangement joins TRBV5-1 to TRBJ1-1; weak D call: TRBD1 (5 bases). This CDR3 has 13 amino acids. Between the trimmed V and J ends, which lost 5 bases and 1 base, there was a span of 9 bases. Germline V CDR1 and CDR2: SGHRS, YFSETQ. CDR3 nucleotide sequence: TGCGCCAGCAGTCGGACACCGAACACTGAAGCTTTCTTT. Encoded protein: CASSRTPNTEAFF.

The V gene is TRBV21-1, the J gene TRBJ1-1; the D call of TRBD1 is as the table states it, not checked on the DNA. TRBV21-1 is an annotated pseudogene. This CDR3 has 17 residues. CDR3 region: CASIAKRTGGRFTEAFF. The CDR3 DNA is TGTGCCAGCATCGCGAAAAGGACAGGGGGCAGGTTCACTGAAGCTTTCTTT.

CDR3 protein: CATSGQLNQPQHF. The CDR3, as DNA: TGTGCCACCAGCGGACAGCTTAATCAGCCCCAGCATTTT. The chain joins TRBV15 to TRBJ1-5; tentative D call: TRBD1 (6 bases). The V and J ends lost 5 bases and 4 bases respectively, with 9 bases between them. Germline V CDR1 and CDR2: LNHNV, YYDKDF (reference sequence). This CDR3 comprises 13 residues.

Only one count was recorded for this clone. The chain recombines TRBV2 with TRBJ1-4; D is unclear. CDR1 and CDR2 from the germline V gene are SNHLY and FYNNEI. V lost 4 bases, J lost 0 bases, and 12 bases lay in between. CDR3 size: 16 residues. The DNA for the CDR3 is TGTGCCAGCAGTGGGATGATACAAGCAACTAATGAAAAACTGTTTTTT. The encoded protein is CASSGMIQATNEKLFF.

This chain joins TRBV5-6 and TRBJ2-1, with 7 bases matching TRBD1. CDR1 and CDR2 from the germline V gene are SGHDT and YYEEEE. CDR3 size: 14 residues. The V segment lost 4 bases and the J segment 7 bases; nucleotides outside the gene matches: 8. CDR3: CASSPWDRSNEQFF. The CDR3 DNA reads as TGTGCCAGCAGCCCATGGGACAGATCAAATGAGCAGTTCTTC.

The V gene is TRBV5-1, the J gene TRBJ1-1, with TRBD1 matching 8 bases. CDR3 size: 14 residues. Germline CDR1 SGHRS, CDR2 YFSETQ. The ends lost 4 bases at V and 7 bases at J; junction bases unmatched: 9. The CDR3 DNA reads TGCGCCAGCAGCACTTCAGGGGGCGCGGGTGAAGCTTTCTTT. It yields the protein CASSTSGGAGEAFF.

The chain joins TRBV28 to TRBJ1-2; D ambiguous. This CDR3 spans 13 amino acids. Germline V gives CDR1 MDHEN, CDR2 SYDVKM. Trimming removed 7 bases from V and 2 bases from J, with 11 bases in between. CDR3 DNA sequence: TGTGCCAGCACCCTCCCTTTAAACTATGGCTACACCTTC. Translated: CASTLPLNYGYTF.

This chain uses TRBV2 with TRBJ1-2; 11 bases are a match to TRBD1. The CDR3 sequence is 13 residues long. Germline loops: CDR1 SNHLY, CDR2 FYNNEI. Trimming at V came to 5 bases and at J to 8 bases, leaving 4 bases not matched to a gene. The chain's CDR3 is CASSRTGGEGYTF. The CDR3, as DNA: TGTGCCAGCAGTCGGACAGGGGGCGAGGGCTACACCTTC.

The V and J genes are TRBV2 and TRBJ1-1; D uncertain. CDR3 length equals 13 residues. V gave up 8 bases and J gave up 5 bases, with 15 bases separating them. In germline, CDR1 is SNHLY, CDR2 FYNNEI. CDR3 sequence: CASGGDPGTEAFF. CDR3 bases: TGTGCCAGCGGAGGAGACCCTGGGACTGAAGCTTTCTTT.

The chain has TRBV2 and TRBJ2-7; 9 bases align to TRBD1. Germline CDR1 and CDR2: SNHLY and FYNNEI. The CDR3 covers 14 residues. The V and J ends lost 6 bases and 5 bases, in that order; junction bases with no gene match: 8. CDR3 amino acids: CASSKGTGLDEQYF. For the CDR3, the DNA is TGTGCCAGCAGCAAAGGGACAGGGTTAGACGAGCAGTACTTC.

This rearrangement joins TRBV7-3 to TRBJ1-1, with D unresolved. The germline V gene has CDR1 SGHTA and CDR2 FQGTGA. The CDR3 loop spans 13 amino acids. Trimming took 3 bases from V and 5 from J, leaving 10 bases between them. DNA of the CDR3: TGTGCCAGCAGCTTTGGGCAGATGACTGAAGCTTTCTTT. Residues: CASSFGQMTEAFF.

CDR3 coding DNA: TGTGCAACCGGACTAGCGGGGGGGACTAGCACAGATACGCAGTATTTT. This gives the protein CATGLAGGTSTDTQYF. The genes are TRBV28 and TRBJ2-3; 15 bases map to TRBD2. The germline V gene has CDR1 MDHEN and CDR2 SYDVKM. CDR3 size: 16 residues.

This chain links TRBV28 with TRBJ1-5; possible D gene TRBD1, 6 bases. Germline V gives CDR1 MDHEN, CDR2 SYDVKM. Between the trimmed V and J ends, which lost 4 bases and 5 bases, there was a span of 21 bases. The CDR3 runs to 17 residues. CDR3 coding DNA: TGTGCCAGCAGTTCAGCTCTTCGGGGACAAAGAGATCAGCCCCAGCATTTT. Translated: CASSSALRGQRDQPQHF. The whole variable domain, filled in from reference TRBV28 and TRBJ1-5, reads DVKVTQSSRYLVKRTGEKVFLECVQDMDHENMFWYRQDPGLGLRLIYFSYDVKMKEKGDIPEGYSVSREKKERFSLILESASTNQTSMYLCASSSALRGQRDQPQHFGDGTRLSIL.

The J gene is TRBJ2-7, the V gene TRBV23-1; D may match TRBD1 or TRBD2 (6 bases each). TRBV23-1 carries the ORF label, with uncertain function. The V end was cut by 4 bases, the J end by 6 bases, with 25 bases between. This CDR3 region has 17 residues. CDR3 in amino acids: CASSLSKVGGGGSEQYF. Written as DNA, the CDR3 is TGCGCCAGCAGTCTCTCGAAGGTGGGGGGCGGAGGGTCCGAGCAGTACTTC.

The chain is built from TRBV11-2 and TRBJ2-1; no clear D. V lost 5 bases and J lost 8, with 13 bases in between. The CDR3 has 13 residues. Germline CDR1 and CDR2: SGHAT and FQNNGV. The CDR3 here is CASSPRVGDEQFF. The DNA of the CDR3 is TGTGCCAGCAGCCCAAGAGTAGGCGATGAGCAGTTCTTC. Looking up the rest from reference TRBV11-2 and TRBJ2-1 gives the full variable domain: EAGVAQSPRYKIIEKRQSVAFWCNPISGHATLYWYQQILGQGPKLLIQFQNNGVVDDSQLPKDRFSAERLKGVDSTLKIQPAKLEDSAVYLCASSPRVGDEQFFGPGTRLTVL.

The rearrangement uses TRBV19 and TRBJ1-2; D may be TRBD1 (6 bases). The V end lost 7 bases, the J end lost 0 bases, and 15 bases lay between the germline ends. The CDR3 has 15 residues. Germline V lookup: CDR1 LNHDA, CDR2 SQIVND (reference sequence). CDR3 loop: CASTEDSLANYGYTF. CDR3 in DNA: TGTGCCAGTACCGAGGACAGCCTAGCTAACTATGGCTACACCTTC.

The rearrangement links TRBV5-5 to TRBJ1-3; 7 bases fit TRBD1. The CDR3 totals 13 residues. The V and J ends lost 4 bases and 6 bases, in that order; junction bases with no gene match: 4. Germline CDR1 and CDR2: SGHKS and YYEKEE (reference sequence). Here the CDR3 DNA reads TGTGCCAGCAGCCTCGGGACAGTAAACACCATATATTTT. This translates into CASSLGTVNTIYF.

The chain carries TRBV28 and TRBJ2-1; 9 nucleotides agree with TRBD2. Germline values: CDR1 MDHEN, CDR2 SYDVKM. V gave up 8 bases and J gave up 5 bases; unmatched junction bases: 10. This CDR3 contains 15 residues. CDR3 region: CASDWGAGGNNEQFF. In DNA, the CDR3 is TGTGCCAGCGACTGGGGAGCGGGGGGAAACAATGAGCAGTTCTTC.

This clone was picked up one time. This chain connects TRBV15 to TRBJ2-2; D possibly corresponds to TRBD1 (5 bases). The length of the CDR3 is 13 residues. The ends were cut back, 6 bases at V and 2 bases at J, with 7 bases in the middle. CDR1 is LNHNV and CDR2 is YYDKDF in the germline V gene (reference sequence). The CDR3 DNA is TGTGCCACCAGACAGGCAAACACCGGGGAGCTGTTTTTT. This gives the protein CATRQANTGELFF.

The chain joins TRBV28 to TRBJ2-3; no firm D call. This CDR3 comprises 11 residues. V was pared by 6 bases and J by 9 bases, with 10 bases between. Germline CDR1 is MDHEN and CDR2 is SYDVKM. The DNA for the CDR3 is TGTGCCAGCAGCCCCACAAGGACGCAGTATTTT. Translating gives CASSPTRTQYF.

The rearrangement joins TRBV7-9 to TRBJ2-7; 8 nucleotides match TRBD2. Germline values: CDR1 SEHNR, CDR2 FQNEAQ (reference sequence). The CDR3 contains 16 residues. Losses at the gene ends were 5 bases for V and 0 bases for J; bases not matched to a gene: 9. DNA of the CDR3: TGTGCCAGCAGCCGCCCCGTGGCGGGGGGCTCCTACGAGCAGTACTTC. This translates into CASSRPVAGGSYEQYF.

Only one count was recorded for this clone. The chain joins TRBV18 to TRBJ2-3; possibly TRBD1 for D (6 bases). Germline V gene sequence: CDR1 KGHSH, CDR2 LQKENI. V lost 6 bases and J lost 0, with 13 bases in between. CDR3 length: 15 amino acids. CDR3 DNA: TGTGCCAGCTCCCTCGAGAGGGGGAGCACAGATACGCAGTATTTT. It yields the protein CASSLERGSTDTQYF.

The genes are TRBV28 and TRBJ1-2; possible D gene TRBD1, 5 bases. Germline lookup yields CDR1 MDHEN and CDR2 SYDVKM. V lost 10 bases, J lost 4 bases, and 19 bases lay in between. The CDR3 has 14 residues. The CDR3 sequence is CAIFDDRAFYGYTF. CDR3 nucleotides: TGTGCCATATTCGACGACAGAGCCTTCTATGGCTACACCTTC.

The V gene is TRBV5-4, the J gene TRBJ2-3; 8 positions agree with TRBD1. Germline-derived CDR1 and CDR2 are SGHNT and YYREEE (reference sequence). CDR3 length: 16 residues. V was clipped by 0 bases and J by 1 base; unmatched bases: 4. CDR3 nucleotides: TGTGCCAGCAGCTTGGGTGCAGGGGGCCGCACAGATACGCAGTATTTT. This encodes CASSLGAGGRTDTQYF.

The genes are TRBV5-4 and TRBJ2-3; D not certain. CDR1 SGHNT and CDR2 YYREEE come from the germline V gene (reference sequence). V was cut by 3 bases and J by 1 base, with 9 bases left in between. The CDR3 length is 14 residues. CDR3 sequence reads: CASSSNPGTDTQYF. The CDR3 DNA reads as TGTGCCAGCAGCTCAAACCCCGGCACAGATACGCAGTATTTT. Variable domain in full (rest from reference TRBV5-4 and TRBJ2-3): ETGVTQSPTHLIKTRGQQVTLRCSSQSGHNTVSWYQQALGQGPQFIFQYYREEENGRGNFPPRFSGLQFPNYSSELNVNALELDDSALYLCASSSNPGTDTQYFGPGTRLTVL.

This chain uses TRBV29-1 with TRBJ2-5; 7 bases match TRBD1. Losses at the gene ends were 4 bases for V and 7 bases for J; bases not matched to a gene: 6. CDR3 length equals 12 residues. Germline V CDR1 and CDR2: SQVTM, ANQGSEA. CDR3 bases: TGCAGCGTTGCCCGACAGGGCGGGACCCAGTACTTC. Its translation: CSVARQGGTQYF.